The next 23 T cell receptor beta chains were all read from a single sample in a study of long-term antiretroviral therapy in people with HIV (dated by TCRdb to the early 2020s). The immunoSEQ hsTCRB v3.0 assay was used at survey level resolution to sequence the TRB variable region. This immuneACCESS table, as held by TCRdb, lists in-frame sequences with V and J called but not all clones. Of the missing ones, under half trace to an unresolved V gene in checked studies; the others have no known cause. In this sample the table shows 25,000 to 35,000 clones, about 90% of which occur a single time. The biggest ten clones account for roughly 1% of the sample. The sequences come from unsorted PBMCs, collected 2 years after starting antiretroviral therapy. The receptors originated from a man aged 45-65 years with HIV.

The J gene is TRBJ1-4, the V gene TRBV5-5; D possibly corresponds to TRBD1 (5 bases). Trimming shortened V by 4 bases and J by 3 bases, and 19 bases separated the two germline ends. The CDR3 covers 17 residues. In germline, CDR1 is SGHKS, CDR2 YYEKEE (reference sequence). Here the CDR3 reads CASSPFGGISSNEKLFF. The CDR3 DNA sequence: TGTGCCAGCAGCCCGTTCGGGGGAATAAGCTCTAATGAAAAACTGTTTTTT.

The genes are TRBV27 and TRBJ2-5, with 11 bases aligning to TRBD1. Germline assignment: CDR1 MNHEY and CDR2 SMNVEV (reference sequence). With 4 bases clipped from V and 5 bases from J, the junction kept 6 bases outside the gene matches. The CDR3 totals 15 residues. The CDR3 sequence is CASSSYRTGGETQYF. The CDR3, as DNA: TGTGCCAGCAGTTCATACCGGACAGGGGGCGAGACCCAGTACTTC.

The V and J genes are TRBV7-9 and TRBJ2-1; TRBD2 aligns across 8 bases. In germline, CDR1 is SEHNR, CDR2 FQNEAQ (reference sequence). This CDR3 comprises 15 residues. The V segment lost 0 bases and the J segment 4 bases; nucleotides outside the gene matches: 2. Here the CDR3 reads CASSLATSEYNEQFF. The CDR3 coding sequence is TGTGCCAGCAGCTTAGCGACTAGCGAGTACAATGAGCAGTTCTTC. The whole variable domain, filled in from reference TRBV7-9 and TRBJ2-1, reads DTGVSQNPRHKITKRGQNVTFRCDPISEHNRLYWYRQTLGQGPEFLTYFQNEAQLEKSRLLSDRFSAERPKGSFSTLEIQRTEQGDSAMYLCASSLATSEYNEQFFGPGTRLTVL.

The chain links TRBV9 to TRBJ1-2, with 8 positions matching TRBD1. Per germline, CDR1 SGDLS and CDR2 YYNGEE. The CDR3 covers 14 residues. Trimming took 4 bases from V and 3 from J; bases not matched to a gene: 5. The CDR3 spells CASSPGQVYYGYTF. The CDR3 nucleotides are TGTGCCAGCAGCCCGGGACAGGTTTACTATGGCTACACCTTC.

This chain joins TRBV6-5 and TRBJ2-3, with a possible D match to TRBD2 (6 bases). The V and J ends lost 6 bases and 0 bases respectively, with 13 bases between them. From germline, CDR1 is MNHEY and CDR2 SVGAGI. The CDR3 has 15 amino acids. The CDR3 DNA reads TGTGCCAGCAGAGAGGAACGGGGGAGCACAGATACGCAGTATTTT. As protein: CASREERGSTDTQYF.

In this sample, this clone turned up once. The CDR3 DNA reads as TGTGCCAGCAGCTTAGATGTCCTTTCGAGGGGTTCGGCCAAAAACATTCAGTACTTC. It translates to CASSLDVLSRGSAKNIQYF. V and J are TRBV11-2 and TRBJ2-4; perhaps D is TRBD1 or TRBD2 (5 bases each). Germline V lookup: CDR1 SGHAT, CDR2 FQNNGV. V was shortened by 0 bases and J by 1 base, with 19 bases between the two germline ends. This CDR3 has 19 amino acids.

This clone was recorded once. The chain uses TRBV18 and TRBJ1-6, with D possibly TRBD1 on 6 matching bases. The CDR3 has 14 amino acids. CDR1 is KGHSH and CDR2 is LQKENI in the germline V gene. The V gene lost 1 base and the J gene lost 7 bases, with 8 bases spanning the gap. The chain's CDR3 is CASSPQGVNSPLHF. The CDR3 nucleotides read TGTGCCAGCTCACCACAGGGGGTAAATTCACCCCTCCACTTT.

The chain joins TRBV6-1 to TRBJ2-7, with D possibly being TRBD2 (6 bases). Trimming removed 3 bases at V and 4 bases at J, with 13 bases between. The germline gives CDR1 MNHNS, CDR2 SASEGT. The length of the CDR3 is 14 residues. The CDR3 region is CASSDTGEGYEQYF. DNA of the CDR3: TGTGCCAGCAGTGACACGGGAGAGGGGTACGAGCAGTACTTC.

V and J are TRBV11-2 and TRBJ1-4, with 7 bases identical to TRBD1. This CDR3 has 14 residues. Germline V gene lookup returns CDR1 SGHAT and CDR2 FQNNGV. V shed 5 bases, J shed 7 bases, and the junction held 7 bases outside the gene matches. The CDR3 reads CASSATGRTEKLFF. Written as DNA, the CDR3 is TGTGCCAGCAGCGCGACAGGGCGGACTGAAAAACTGTTTTTT.

This sequence joins TRBV19 and TRBJ2-7; the D gene is possibly TRBD1 (8 bases). V shed 6 bases and J shed 3 bases, with 15 bases lying between them. CDR1 is LNHDA and CDR2 is SQIVND in the germline V gene (reference sequence). The CDR3 has 14 amino acids. CDR3 sequence: CASRPTGGVYEQYF. CDR3 sequence (DNA): TGTGCCAGTAGACCTACAGGGGGGGTCTACGAGCAGTACTTC.

The chain is built from TRBV5-8 and TRBJ2-6; D gene ambiguous. The CDR3 runs 15 residues. V dropped 0 bases and J dropped 4 bases, with 8 bases sitting between them. The germline CDR1 and CDR2 sequences are SGHTS and YDEGEE. The CDR3 region is CASSLGDTGANVLTF. The CDR3 bases are TGTGCCAGCAGCTTGGGGGATACGGGGGCCAACGTCCTGACTTTC.

V usage is TRBV18 and J usage is TRBJ2-7, with D tentatively TRBD1 or TRBD2 (5 bases each). V was shortened by 6 bases and J by 1 base, with 10 bases between the two germline ends. CDR3 size: 13 residues. Germline loops: CDR1 KGHSH, CDR2 LQKENI. The CDR3 is CASSPGTSYEQYF. The DNA of the CDR3 is TGTGCCAGCTCGCCAGGGACGTCCTACGAGCAGTACTTC.

The CDR3 protein is CASRKWTSGGTNTGELFF. The CDR3 bases are TGTGCCAGCAGGAAATGGACTAGCGGGGGGACCAACACCGGGGAGCTGTTTTTT. The chain combines TRBV2 with TRBJ2-2, with 14 bases identical to TRBD2. Germline loops: CDR1 SNHLY, CDR2 FYNNEI. V was pared by 6 bases and J by 2 bases, with 8 bases of the junction left unmatched. This CDR3 spans 18 amino acids.

The chain has TRBV7-8 and TRBJ2-1; D is uncertain. There are 14 residues in the CDR3. CDR1 and CDR2 from the germline V gene are SGHVS and FQNEAQ. Trimming cost V 5 bases and J 5 bases, with 13 bases left between them. The CDR3 nucleotides are TGTGCCAGCAGCCCGGACGTCCGCCACAATGAGCAGTTCTTC. Amino acid sequence: CASSPDVRHNEQFF. Together with reference TRBV7-8 and TRBJ2-1, the CDR3 gives the full variable domain: GAGVSQSPRYKVAKRGQDVALRCDPISGHVSLFWYQQALGQGPEFLTYFQNEAQLDKSGLPSDRFFAERPEGSVSTLKIQRTQQEDSAVYLCASSPDVRHNEQFFGPGTRLTVL.

V and J are TRBV15 and TRBJ1-4; D possibly corresponds to TRBD1 (5 bases). The CDR3 is 15 residues long. From germline, CDR1 is LNHNV and CDR2 YYDKDF (reference sequence). V dropped 4 bases and J dropped 0 bases, with 9 bases sitting between them. CDR3 sequence: CATSTGTTTNEKLFF. CDR3 coding DNA: TGTGCCACCAGCACCGGGACGACAACTAATGAAAAACTGTTTTTT.

The chain combines TRBV19 with TRBJ2-3; 8 nucleotides align to TRBD1. CDR3 size: 15 residues. In germline, CDR1 is LNHDA, CDR2 SQIVND (reference sequence). Trimming took 10 bases from V and 3 from J; bases not matched to a gene: 12. CDR3 bases: TGTGCCACCCGGACAGGGTTTGGTTTGACAGATACGCAGTATTTT. Protein product: CATRTGFGLTDTQYF.

The chain is built from TRBV20-1 and TRBJ1-1; D perhaps matches TRBD1 (5 bases). This CDR3 has 11 residues. V was pared by 4 bases and J by 8 bases, with 11 bases between. Germline lookup yields CDR1 DFQATT and CDR2 SNEGSKA (reference sequence). The CDR3, as DNA: TGCAGTGCTATGGGACGTTTCGAAGCTTTCTTT. Protein sequence: CSAMGRFEAFF.

This clone was detected only once. The CDR3 coding sequence is TGTGCCAGCAGTTTAACGGGGCCACTAGCTGGGGGATTCTACGAGCAGTACTTC. It yields the protein CASSLTGPLAGGFYEQYF. The J gene is TRBJ2-7, the V gene TRBV27, with D perhaps matching TRBD2 (6 bases). Germline values: CDR1 MNHEY, CDR2 SMNVEV (reference sequence). This CDR3 is built from 18 residues. Between the trimmed V and J ends, which lost 2 bases and 3 bases, there was a span of 23 bases.

CDR3 amino acids: CASSPRGGLGSPLHF. The DNA for the CDR3 is TGTGCCAGCAGCCCCCGGGGAGGGCTCGGGTCACCCCTCCACTTT. V gene TRBV6-5 combines with J gene TRBJ1-6, with D hard to call. The ends were cut back, 6 bases at V and 10 bases at J, with 19 bases in the middle. CDR1 and CDR2 (germline): MNHEY, SVGAGI. The CDR3 runs 15 residues.

J is TRBJ1-2 and V is TRBV5-4; 9 nucleotides match TRBD1. Germline CDR1 SGHNT, CDR2 YYREEE (reference sequence). Trimming removed 4 bases from V and 1 base from J; junction bases left unmatched: 2. The CDR3 is 14 residues long. In DNA, the CDR3 is TGTGCCAGCAGCGTGGACAGGGGTAACTATGGCTACACCTTC. Protein: CASSVDRGNYGYTF.

J is TRBJ1-2 and V is TRBV5-6; 7 bases map to TRBD1. Trimming at V came to 2 bases and at J to 4 bases, leaving 8 bases not matched to a gene. Germline V gene sequence: CDR1 SGHDT, CDR2 YYEEEE. This CDR3 is 15 amino acids long. This chain's CDR3 is CASSFTGEEVYGYTF. The CDR3 region has the DNA TGTGCCAGCAGCTTCACAGGGGAGGAAGTCTATGGCTACACCTTC.

The chain employs TRBV7-9 and TRBJ2-5; D may match TRBD1 or TRBD2 (5 bases each). The CDR3 extends over 15 amino acids. V shed 3 bases and J shed 4 bases, with 15 bases lying between them. CDR1 and CDR2 (germline): SEHNR, FQNEAQ (reference sequence). The CDR3 is CASSFSVGALETQYF. CDR3 nucleotides: TGTGCCAGCAGCTTCTCCGTCGGGGCTCTAGAGACCCAGTACTTC.

J is TRBJ2-1 and V is TRBV7-2, with D uncertain. The CDR3 extends over 13 amino acids. V was trimmed by 1 base and J by 5 bases, leaving 6 bases between them. From germline, CDR1 is SGHTA and CDR2 FQGNSA. The CDR3 region is CASSLVWNNEQFF. Here the CDR3 DNA reads TGTGCCAGCAGCTTAGTATGGAACAATGAGCAGTTCTTC.